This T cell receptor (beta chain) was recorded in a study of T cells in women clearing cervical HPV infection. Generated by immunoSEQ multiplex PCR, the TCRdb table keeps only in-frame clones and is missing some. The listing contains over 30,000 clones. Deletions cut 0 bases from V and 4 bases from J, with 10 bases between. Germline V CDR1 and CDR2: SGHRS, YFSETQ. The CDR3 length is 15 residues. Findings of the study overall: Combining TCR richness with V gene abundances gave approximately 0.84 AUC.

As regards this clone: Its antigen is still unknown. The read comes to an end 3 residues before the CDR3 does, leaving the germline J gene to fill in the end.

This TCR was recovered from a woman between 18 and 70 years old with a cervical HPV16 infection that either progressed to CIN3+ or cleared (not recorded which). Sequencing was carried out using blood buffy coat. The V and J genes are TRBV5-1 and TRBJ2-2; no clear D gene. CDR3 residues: CASSLGPEITGELFF. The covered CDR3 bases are TGCGCCAGCAGCTTGGGGCCCGAAATCACCGGGGAG.